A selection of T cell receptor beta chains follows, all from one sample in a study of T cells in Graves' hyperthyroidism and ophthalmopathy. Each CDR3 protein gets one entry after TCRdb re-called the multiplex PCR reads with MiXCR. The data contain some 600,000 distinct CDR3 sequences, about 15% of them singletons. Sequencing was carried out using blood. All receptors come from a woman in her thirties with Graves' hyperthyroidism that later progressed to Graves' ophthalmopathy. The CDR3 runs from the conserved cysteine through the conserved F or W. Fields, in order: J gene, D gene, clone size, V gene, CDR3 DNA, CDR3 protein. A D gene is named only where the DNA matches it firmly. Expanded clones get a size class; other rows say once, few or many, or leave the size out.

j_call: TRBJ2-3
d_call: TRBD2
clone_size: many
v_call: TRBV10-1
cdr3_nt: TGCGCCAGCAGTGATTTGCGGGAGGGCGATACGCAGTATTTT
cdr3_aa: CASSDLREGDTQYF

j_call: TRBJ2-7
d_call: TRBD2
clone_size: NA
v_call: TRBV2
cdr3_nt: TGTGCCAGCGCCCCTAGCGGGAGATACGAGCAGTACTTC
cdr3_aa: CASAPSGRYEQYF

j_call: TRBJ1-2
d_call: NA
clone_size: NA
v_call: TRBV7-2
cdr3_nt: TGTGCCAGCAGCCCCGTGGCAGGGCTCCCCTATGGCTACACCTTC
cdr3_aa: CASSPVAGLPYGYTF

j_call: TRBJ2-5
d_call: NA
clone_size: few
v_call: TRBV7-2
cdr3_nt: TGTGCCAGCAGCCGGGGGACACTCCAAGAGACCCAGTACTTC
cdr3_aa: CASSRGTLQETQYF

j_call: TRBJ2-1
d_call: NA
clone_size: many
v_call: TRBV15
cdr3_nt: TGTGCCACCAGCAGAGAACCCCGGGACGTCAGTCAAGAGCAGTTCTTC
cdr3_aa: CATSREPRDVSQEQFF

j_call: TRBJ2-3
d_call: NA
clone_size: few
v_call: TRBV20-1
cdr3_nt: TGCAGTGGAGCGGTCGCTGGGACAGATACGCAGTATTTT
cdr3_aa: CSGAVAGTDTQYF

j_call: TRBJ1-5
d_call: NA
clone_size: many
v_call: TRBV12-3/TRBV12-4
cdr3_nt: TGTGCCAGCAGTCCCGACGGTTATCAGCCCCAGCATTTT
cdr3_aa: CASSPDGYQPQHF

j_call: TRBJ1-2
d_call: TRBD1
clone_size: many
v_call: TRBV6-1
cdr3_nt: TGTGCCAGCAGTCCCAGGGGGATCAACTATGGCTACACCTTC
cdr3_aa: CASSPRGINYGYTF

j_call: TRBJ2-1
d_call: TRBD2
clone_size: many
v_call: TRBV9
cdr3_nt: TGTGCCAGCAGCGTTTCTAGCGGGAGCTACAATGAGCAGTTCTTC
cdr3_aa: CASSVSSGSYNEQFF

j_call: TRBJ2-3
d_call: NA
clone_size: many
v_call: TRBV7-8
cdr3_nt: TGTGCCAGCAGCTTAGCGGCTGCTTTGGGCACAGATACGCAGTATTTT
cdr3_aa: CASSLAAALGTDTQYF